The 27 T cell receptor beta chains presented below share a single source sample, sequenced in a study of blood T cell repertoires in COVID-19. Some clones are missing from TCRdb's copy, which holds only in-frame ones; the method was immunoSEQ multiplex PCR. The sample lists about 350,000 clones; 85% to 90% were seen once. The specimen was peripheral blood. The receptors here all came from a woman between 65 and 79 years old with COVID-19, enrolled during active disease.

V is TRBV19 and J is TRBJ2-6, with TRBD1 matching 7 bases. Germline values: CDR1 LNHDA, CDR2 SQIVND (reference sequence). The junction had 3 bases not matched to a gene; V was cut back by 4 bases and J by 0 bases. This CDR3 has 16 amino acids. The CDR3 sequence: CASSRDSSSGANVLTF. Written as DNA, the CDR3 is TGTGCCAGTAGTAGGGACAGTAGCTCTGGGGCCAACGTCCTGACTTTC.

This chain connects TRBV12-5 to TRBJ1-1; 8 bases map to TRBD1. Germline V lookup: CDR1 LGHNT, CDR2 FRNRAP. The CDR3 is 14 amino acids. V lost 7 bases, J lost 3 bases, and 7 bases stayed unmatched. The CDR3 nucleotides are TGTGCTAGTGCCTGGGACAGGAGAGACACTGAAGCTTTCTTT. Protein product: CASAWDRRDTEAFF.

V is TRBV13 and J is TRBJ2-7; D unclear. V was cut by 4 bases and J by 3 bases, with 19 bases left in between. The CDR3 extends over 16 amino acids. CDR1 PRHDT and CDR2 FYEKMQ come from the germline V gene (reference sequence). Here the CDR3 DNA reads TGTGCCAGCAGCTCACCCGACCCAGGTACCCGCTACGAGCAGTACTTC. Protein: CASSSPDPGTRYEQYF. The entire variable domain, with the rest obtained from reference TRBV13 and TRBJ2-7, is as follows: AAGVIQSPRHLIKEKRETATLKCYPIPRHDTVYWYQQGPGQDPQFLISFYEKMQSDKGSIPDRFSAQQFSDYHSELNMSSLELGDSALYFCASSSPDPGTRYEQYFGPGTRLTVT.

The chain recombines TRBV19 with TRBJ1-6; tentative D call: TRBD1 (6 bases). V was pared by 5 bases and J by 9 bases, with 17 bases between. This CDR3 has 15 residues. Germline CDR1 LNHDA, CDR2 SQIVND (reference sequence). The CDR3 is CASSPRQADGSPLHF. Written as DNA, the CDR3 is TGTGCCAGTAGTCCCAGACAGGCAGACGGTTCACCCCTCCACTTT.

For the CDR3, the DNA is TGTGCCTCCCCGCGCGGGGATGGCTACACCTTC. Its protein is CASPRGDGYTF. J is TRBJ1-2 and V is TRBV30, with D unresolved. V was clipped by 7 bases and J by 6 bases, with 12 bases between them. This CDR3 region has 11 residues. Germline V gene data show CDR1 as GTSNPN and CDR2 as SVGIG (reference sequence). The whole variable domain, filled in from reference TRBV30 and TRBJ1-2, reads SQTIHQWPATLVQPVGSPLSLECTVEGTSNPNLYWYRQAAGRGLQLLFYSVGIGQISSEVPQNLSASRPQDRQFILSSKKLLLSDSGFYLCASPRGDGYTFGSGTRLTVV.

V is TRBV4-3 and J is TRBJ1-2; 7 nucleotides align to TRBD1. The germline V gene has CDR1 LGHNA and CDR2 YSLEER. The CDR3 extends over 17 amino acids. V lost 0 bases and J lost 2; bases outside the gene matches: 9. The CDR3 DNA reads TGCGCCAGCAGCCAAGAAAGCCACAGGGGAACAAACTATGGCTACACCTTC. Translating it yields CASSQESHRGTNYGYTF.

V and J are TRBV4-1 and TRBJ2-2, with 14 bases that match TRBD2. J lost 7 bases, V lost 7 bases, and 11 bases had no gene match. CDR1 and CDR2 (germline): MGHRA, YSYEKL. This CDR3 has 17 residues. In DNA form, the CDR3 reads TGCGCCAGCACCCCAGGACTAGCGGGGGGCCCAGGCGGGGAGCTGTTTTTT. It specifies CASTPGLAGGPGGELFF.

This clone appeared once. The chain is built from TRBV5-1 and TRBJ1-3, with D possibly TRBD1 on 6 matching bases. V lost 2 bases to trimming and J lost 2 bases, with 8 bases between them. In germline, CDR1 is SGHRS, CDR2 YFSETQ. The CDR3 runs 14 residues. The CDR3 coding sequence is TGCGCCAGCAGCTTCTCAGGGGCTGGAAACACCATATATTTT. Protein product: CASSFSGAGNTIYF.

The rearrangement joins TRBV5-1 to TRBJ2-6; no firm D call. The V gene lost 4 bases and the J gene lost 1 base, with 6 bases spanning the gap. The CDR3 has 14 residues. The germline V gene encodes CDR1 SGHRS and CDR2 YFSETQ. CDR3 sequence reads: CASSPASGANVLTF. The CDR3 nucleotides read TGCGCCAGCAGCCCCGCGTCTGGGGCCAACGTCCTGACTTTC.

J is TRBJ1-3 and V is TRBV19, with D possibly matching TRBD1 (5 bases). The CDR3 is made up of 16 amino acids. Germline V gene lookup returns CDR1 LNHDA and CDR2 SQIVND (reference sequence). V was trimmed by 4 bases and J by 0 bases, leaving 13 bases between them. This CDR3 is CASSNRQLSSGNTIYF. The CDR3 DNA sequence: TGTGCCAGTAGTAACCGACAGCTGTCCTCTGGAAACACCATATATTTT.

This clone occurred once. The chain recombines TRBV7-9 with TRBJ1-1; tentatively, D is TRBD1 (6 bases). CDR3 length: 12 amino acids. Trimming took 3 bases from V and 6 from J, leaving 8 bases between them. Germline CDR1 SEHNR, CDR2 FQNEAQ (reference sequence). CDR3 DNA: TGTGCCAGCAGCTTCGACAGGTCTGAAGCTTTCTTT. It translates to CASSFDRSEAFF. Combining the CDR3 with reference TRBV7-9 and TRBJ1-1 gives the whole variable domain DTGVSQNPRHKITKRGQNVTFRCDPISEHNRLYWYRQTLGQGPEFLTYFQNEAQLEKSRLLSDRFSAERPKGSFSTLEIQRTEQGDSAMYLCASSFDRSEAFFGQGTRLTVV.

The gene calls are TRBV30 and TRBJ2-3; 10 nucleotides line up with TRBD2. The CDR3 contains 14 residues. Germline V gene sequence: CDR1 GTSNPN, CDR2 SVGIG (reference sequence). The V segment lost 3 bases and the J segment 4 bases; nucleotides outside the gene matches: 4. The CDR3, as DNA: TGTGCCTGGAGGACTAGCGGGCCGCCAGATACGCAGTATTTT. Translated: CAWRTSGPPDTQYF.

The chain joins TRBV10-3 to TRBJ2-7, with D unresolved. The CDR3 spans 11 residues. Trimming took 6 bases from V and 2 from J, leaving 5 bases between them. Germline values: CDR1 ENHRY, CDR2 SYGVKD. CDR3 sequence reads: CAIRAAYEQYF. The CDR3 DNA reads as TGTGCCATCAGGGCGGCCTACGAGCAGTACTTC.

The gene calls are TRBV3-1 (or the pseudogene TRBV3-2) and TRBJ1-4, with unresolved D. Germline values: CDR1 LGHDT, CDR2 YNNKEL (reference sequence). The CDR3 runs 15 residues. Trimming pared 0 bases from V and 6 bases from J, leaving 11 bases between. The CDR3 nucleotides are TGTGCCAGCAGCCAAGATCGATCGAGAGATGAAAAACTGTTTTTT. Amino acid sequence: CASSQDRSRDEKLFF.

A single count supports this clone. The chain is built from TRBV24-1 and TRBJ2-1, with 11 bases matching TRBD1. Germline V gives CDR1 KGHDR, CDR2 SFDVKD. The CDR3 spans 15 residues. V trimming: 5 bases; J trimming: 7 bases; junction bases outside the gene matches: 6. The CDR3 loop reads CATSGGGQGGNEQFF. The CDR3 DNA sequence: TGTGCCACCAGTGGGGGGGGACAGGGGGGTAATGAGCAGTTCTTC.

The J gene is TRBJ2-1, the V gene TRBV3-1 (or the pseudogene TRBV3-2), with D possibly TRBD1 on 5 matching bases. Germline lookup yields CDR1 LGHDT and CDR2 YNNKEL (reference sequence). The CDR3 extends over 17 amino acids. Trimming removed 5 bases at V and 7 bases at J, with 24 bases between. CDR3 in amino acids: CASSTSRIQDWGNEQFF. DNA for the CDR3: TGTGCCAGCAGCACCTCCCGAATACAGGATTGGGGAAATGAGCAGTTCTTC.

This chain connects TRBV7-9 to TRBJ1-1, with D maybe TRBD1 (5 bases). Trimming pared 5 bases from V and 1 base from J, leaving 8 bases between. CDR1 is SEHNR and CDR2 is FQNEAQ in the germline V gene (reference sequence). This CDR3 spans 13 amino acids. CDR3 loop: CASSRTGNTEAFF. The CDR3 coding sequence is TGTGCCAGCAGCCGCACAGGGAACACTGAAGCTTTCTTT. Filled out from reference TRBV7-9 and TRBJ1-1, the complete variable domain reads DTGVSQNPRHKITKRGQNVTFRCDPISEHNRLYWYRQTLGQGPEFLTYFQNEAQLEKSRLLSDRFSAERPKGSFSTLEIQRTEQGDSAMYLCASSRTGNTEAFFGQGTRLTVV.

The V and J genes are TRBV7-3 and TRBJ2-3; 14 nucleotides align to TRBD2. Germline V gives CDR1 SGHTA, CDR2 FQGTGA. The ends lost 4 bases at V and 5 bases at J; junction bases unmatched: 2. The CDR3 has 15 residues. CDR3 protein: CASSSGTSGGDTQYF. The CDR3, as DNA: TGTGCCAGCAGCTCGGGGACTAGCGGGGGAGATACGCAGTATTTT.

This clone has a handful of counts. The chain combines TRBV5-6 with TRBJ2-1, with TRBD2 matching 11 bases. This CDR3 is built from 16 residues. CDR1 SGHDT and CDR2 YYEEEE come from the germline V gene. J lost 9 bases, V lost 1 base, and 9 bases had no gene match. In DNA form, the CDR3 reads TGTGCCAGCAGCTTGTTTCTTAGCGGGGGGGCTGGTGAGCAGTTCTTC. This codes for CASSLFLSGGAGEQFF.

This clone has only a few counts. The rearrangement links TRBV28 to TRBJ2-7, with TRBD1 identical over 7 bases. CDR1 and CDR2 (germline): MDHEN, SYDVKM. The CDR3 is 11 amino acids. V shed 6 bases and J 6 bases; nucleotides not matched to a gene: 2. This chain's CDR3 is CASSPGGEQYF. The CDR3 region has the DNA TGTGCCAGCAGCCCAGGGGGCGAGCAGTACTTC.

The sample holds one count of this clone. J is TRBJ1-5 and V is TRBV9, with a possible D match to TRBD1 (6 bases). The length of the CDR3 is 14 residues. Trimming left V 2 bases short and J 6 bases short, with 12 bases between. Germline V lookup: CDR1 SGDLS, CDR2 YYNGEE. The CDR3 nucleotides read TGTGCCAGCAGCGTGTCAGGGGAGGGTCAGCCCCAGCATTTT. Its translation is CASSVSGEGQPQHF. The full variable domain, with the rest looked up from reference TRBV9 and TRBJ1-5, is DSGVTQTPKHLITATGQRVTLRCSPRSGDLSVYWYQQSLDQGLQFLIQYYNGEERAKGNILERFSAQQFPDLHSELNLSSLELGDSALYFCASSVSGEGQPQHFGDGTRLSIL.

This chain connects TRBV30 to TRBJ2-5; D not certain. Trimming took 1 base from V and 2 from J, leaving 8 bases between them. CDR3 length equals 13 residues. The V gene's germline CDR1 is GTSNPN and CDR2 SVGIG (reference sequence). CDR3 protein: CAWSGQIQETQYF. The DNA for the CDR3 is TGTGCCTGGAGTGGTCAGATTCAAGAGACCCAGTACTTC.

Only one count was recorded for this clone. V and J are TRBV27 and TRBJ2-1; TRBD2 is a possible D gene (6 bases). V shed 5 bases and J shed 1 base, with 15 bases lying between them. The CDR3 length is 16 residues. In germline, CDR1 is MNHEY, CDR2 SMNVEV (reference sequence). The CDR3 region is CASSNYRTTSYNEQFF. As DNA, the CDR3 is TGTGCCAGCAGTAATTACAGGACTACTTCCTACAATGAGCAGTTCTTC.

The chain carries TRBV7-8 and TRBJ1-1, with TRBD1 matching over 7 bases. The CDR3 covers 18 residues. The trim removed 5 bases at V and 0 bases at J, leaving 15 bases unmatched. Germline assignment: CDR1 SGHVS and CDR2 FQNEAQ. As DNA, the CDR3 is TGTGCCAGCAGCCTATATATATGGACAGGAGACATGAACACTGAAGCTTTCTTT. It translates to CASSLYIWTGDMNTEAFF.

This clone has just a few counts. This rearrangement joins TRBV18 to TRBJ1-5, with D perhaps matching TRBD1 (5 bases). CDR3 size: 14 residues. Trimming took off 6 bases at V and 6 bases at J, with 15 bases between the two ends. Germline V gene lookup returns CDR1 KGHSH and CDR2 LQKENI. CDR3 residues: CASSRGGDGQPQHF. DNA of the CDR3: TGTGCCAGCTCCCGAGGCGGGGACGGTCAGCCCCAGCATTTT.

The chain couples TRBV18 to TRBJ2-5; weak D call: TRBD1 (5 bases). Trimming removed 1 base at V and 4 bases at J, with 10 bases between. Germline CDR1 KGHSH, CDR2 LQKENI. CDR3 length equals 14 residues. The CDR3 loop reads CASSPRERGETQYF. The CDR3 coding sequence is TGTGCCAGCTCACCACGGGAAAGGGGAGAGACCCAGTACTTC.

The rearrangement links TRBV30 to TRBJ1-2; D is unresolved. Trimming removed 4 bases at V and 1 base at J, with 16 bases between. Germline assignment: CDR1 GTSNPN and CDR2 SVGIG (reference sequence). The CDR3 runs to 15 residues. CDR3 bases: TGTGCCTGGAACAAGCCAGGTGATAATAACTATGGCTACACCTTC. It yields the protein CAWNKPGDNNYGYTF.